These 14 T cell receptor beta chains were all obtained from the same sample, sequenced in a study of regulatory T cells in long-lasting Graves disease. Sample time point: newly diagnosed GD, antithyroid drugs for less than 3 months. The TCR library used RNA extracted from PBMCs. For TCR beta, libraries came from iRepertoire HTBI primers and Arm-PCR of CDR3 regions. TCRdb reprocessed the multiplex PCR reads with MiXCR, giving one entry per CDR3 protein. This sample carries roughly 400,000 distinct CDR3 sequences, 15% of them seen once, and the ten largest clones take approximately 7.8%. The same specimen was also included in a second study, on T cells in Graves' hyperthyroidism and ophthalmopathy.

Here the sequenced sample was peripheral blood mononuclear cells (PBMCs), taken at new diagnosis, from a patient treated with antithyroid drugs. These receptors were collected from a woman in her 40s with Graves disease.

This clonotype was seen a handful of times. The chain carries TRBV19 and TRBJ2-7, with 11 positions matching TRBD2. This CDR3 is built from 19 residues. Germline CDR1 reads LNHDA; CDR2 reads SQIVND (reference sequence). V dropped 4 bases and J dropped 3; count of bases not matched to a gene: 17. CDR3 in DNA: TGTGCCAGTAGTAGTCCGGGTCGTAGCGGGAGGGTCCCACACTACGAGCAGTACTTC. This sequence encodes CASSSPGRSGRVPHYEQYF.

In its sample, this clonotype was seen many times. The rearrangement uses TRBV7-8 and TRBJ2-2; D possibly corresponds to TRBD1 (6 bases). The CDR3 contains 15 residues. CDR1 and CDR2 from the germline V gene are SGHVS and FQNEAQ. The V end was cut by 1 base, the J end by 7 bases, with 13 bases between. The CDR3 is CASSLGGGQFGELFF. CDR3 nucleotide sequence: TGTGCCAGCAGCTTAGGAGGCGGACAGTTCGGGGAGCTGTTTTTT.

As concerns this clonotype: It may be a read error: a sequence one base away is much more abundant. The rearrangement uses TRBV6-5 and TRBJ1-2; TRBD1 agrees at 8 bases. The CDR3 consists of 16 residues. J gave up 5 bases and V 0 bases, and 8 bases lay outside the gene matches. CDR1 is MNHEY, CDR2 SVGAGI, per germline. CDR3 amino acids: CASSYSPTGGAYGYTF. The DNA of the CDR3 is TGTGCCAGCAGTTACTCCCCCACAGGGGGTGCTTATGGCTACACCTTC.

This clonotype turned up a few times. The chain uses TRBV20-1 and TRBJ1-2; possible D gene TRBD1, 6 bases. The V end lost 3 bases, the J end lost 2 bases, and 13 bases lay between the germline ends. The germline CDR1 and CDR2 sequences are DFQATT and SNEGSKA (reference sequence). The CDR3 has 14 amino acids. The CDR3 reads CSASYREPNYGYTF. The DNA for the CDR3 is TGCAGTGCTAGCTACAGGGAGCCGAACTATGGCTACACCTTC.

J is TRBJ1-3 and V is TRBV20-1, with D possibly matching TRBD1 (5 bases). CDR3 length: 14 residues. Germline V gene lookup returns CDR1 DFQATT and CDR2 SNEGSKA (reference sequence). Trimming shortened V by 1 base and J by 2 bases, and 9 bases separated the two germline ends. The CDR3 sequence: CSARGGVTGNTIYF. The CDR3 DNA reads as TGCAGTGCTAGAGGGGGGGTTACTGGAAACACCATATATTTT.

This clonotype appeared many times. The chain combines TRBV3-1 with TRBJ2-2; tentatively, D is TRBD2 (6 bases). The V gene lost 8 bases and the J gene lost 4 bases, with 14 bases spanning the gap. The CDR3 spans 14 residues. CDR1 LGHDT and CDR2 YNNKEL come from the germline V gene (reference sequence). The CDR3, as DNA: TGTGCCAGCTCCGGGGGAGCGGGCACCGGGGAGCTGTTTTTT. Translating gives CASSGGAGTGELFF.

This clonotype occurred many times. The rearrangement links TRBV12-3 or TRBV12-4 to TRBJ2-5; D is perhaps TRBD2 (5 bases). Trimming took 0 bases from V and 2 from J, leaving 7 bases between them. CDR3 length: 14 amino acids. This CDR3 is CASSLAAGQETQYF. CDR3 DNA sequence: TGTGCCAGCAGTTTAGCTGCGGGTCAAGAGACCCAGTACTTC.

This clonotype came up many times. This chain uses TRBV11-2 with TRBJ2-3; D is uncertain. Looked up from germline, CDR1 is SGHAT and CDR2 is FQNNGV. V was shortened by 5 bases and J by 8 bases, with 11 bases between the two germline ends. The CDR3 length is 12 residues. This chain's CDR3 is CASSGPPPTQYF. CDR3 nucleotide sequence: TGTGCCAGCAGCGGGCCCCCCCCTACGCAGTATTTT.

This clonotype was recorded at least ten times. The chain uses TRBV7-9 and TRBJ2-1; D not resolved. With 3 bases removed from V and 7 bases from J, the gap between germline ends came to 13 bases. The CDR3 is 14 residues long. Germline loops: CDR1 SEHNR, CDR2 FQNEAQ (reference sequence). CDR3 region: CASSLGQRVNEQFF. The CDR3 bases are TGTGCCAGCAGCTTGGGCCAAAGGGTGAATGAGCAGTTCTTC.

This clonotype showed up just once. The chain carries TRBV29-1 and TRBJ1-4; the match to TRBD1 covers 8 bases. The germline gives CDR1 SQVTM, CDR2 ANQGSEA. The CDR3 runs to 14 residues. V lost 0 bases and J lost 7; bases outside the gene matches: 4. The CDR3 nucleotides read TGCAGCGTTGAAGATCTTGGACAGGGTGAAAAACTGTTTTTT. This gives the protein CSVEDLGQGEKLFF.

This clonotype was seen ten or more times. V gene TRBV18 combines with J gene TRBJ1-1; D uncertain. The V gene's germline CDR1 is KGHSH and CDR2 LQKENI. Trimming took off 3 bases at V and 4 bases at J, with 9 bases between the two ends. This CDR3 is 13 amino acids long. CDR3 bases: TGTGCCAGCTCACCCGGACTACCCACTGAAGCTTTCTTT. It codes for CASSPGLPTEAFF.

This clonotype has only a few counts. This chain connects TRBV5-5 to TRBJ2-7, with D perhaps matching TRBD2 (6 bases). This CDR3 has 15 amino acids. Trimming shortened V by 0 bases and J by 5 bases, and 15 bases separated the two germline ends. Germline CDR1 and CDR2: SGHKS and YYEKEE (reference sequence). The CDR3 loop reads CASSLGHSGRHEQYF. CDR3 sequence (DNA): TGTGCCAGCAGCTTGGGGCACAGCGGGCGCCACGAGCAGTACTTC.

This clonotype appeared a few times. V and J are TRBV19 and TRBJ1-3; D perhaps matches TRBD1 (5 bases). This CDR3 contains 17 residues. In germline, CDR1 is LNHDA, CDR2 SQIVND (reference sequence). V lost 3 bases, J lost 3 bases, and 18 bases lay in between. The CDR3, as DNA: TGTGCCAGTAGTATGAGGCGCACAGGCTTGTTTGGAAACACCATATATTTT. It codes for CASSMRRTGLFGNTIYF. Looking up the rest from reference TRBV19 and TRBJ1-3 gives the full variable domain: DGGITQSPKYLFRKEGQNVTLSCEQNLNHDAMYWYRQDPGQGLRLIYYSQIVNDFQKGDIAEGYSVSREKKESFPLTVTSAQKNPTAFYLCASSMRRTGLFGNTIYFGEGSWLTVV.

Regarding this clonotype: A junction end diverges from the germline sequence, so it may reflect a read error. The chain combines TRBV5-1 with TRBJ2-5; weak D call: TRBD1 (5 bases). This CDR3 comprises 15 residues. Germline CDR1 and CDR2: SGHRS and YFSETQ. The CDR3 here is CASTPPGSHRETQYF. CDR3 bases: TGTGCCAGCACCCCCCCCGGGTCCCACAGGGAGACCCAGTACTTC.